One sample yielded the 7 T cell receptor beta chains listed below, sequenced in a study of blood T cells in healthy people across ages. Primed by a sample-barcoded 5' primer and a J-beta primer mix, a second PCR proceeded for about 6 to 12 cycles. TCRdb re-derived calls from the 5' RACE reads in MiXCR, one entry per CDR3 protein. The table lists 980,000 or so distinct CDR3 sequences, 48% of them singletons. The material sequenced was blood. Receptors were obtained from a man aged 30 to 39 in good health.

This clonotype was recorded a few times. The V gene is TRBV4-1, the J gene TRBJ2-5; the D is unclear. Trimming pared 1 base from V and 2 bases from J, leaving 11 bases between. Per germline, CDR1 MGHRA and CDR2 YSYEKL. This CDR3 spans 15 amino acids. CDR3 nucleotides: TGCGCCAGCAGCCAAGGGATCGTGGGGCAAGAGACCCAGTACTTC. Residues: CASSQGIVGQETQYF.

The chain has TRBV6-5 and TRBJ2-6, with D perhaps being TRBD1 or TRBD2 (6 bases each). CDR1 is MNHEY and CDR2 is SVGAGI in the germline V gene. The CDR3 spans 17 residues. Trimming left V 2 bases short and J 2 bases short, with 13 bases between. The CDR3 sequence: CASSYAQRGAGANVLTF. The CDR3 region has the DNA TGTGCCAGCAGTTACGCACAAAGGGGGGCTGGGGCCAACGTCCTGACTTTC.

The V gene is TRBV5-8, the J gene TRBJ2-3, with D tentatively TRBD2 (5 bases). The CDR3 has 12 residues. V was shortened by 2 bases and J by 5 bases, with 6 bases between the two germline ends. Germline assignment: CDR1 SGHTS and CDR2 YDEGEE. CDR3: CASSFREDTQYF. The CDR3 DNA sequence: TGTGCCAGCAGCTTTCGGGAAGATACGCAGTATTTT.

This sequence joins TRBV7-9 and TRBJ1-1; D unclear. There are 14 residues in the CDR3. Germline CDR1 reads SEHNR; CDR2 reads FQNEAQ (reference sequence). V lost 1 base and J lost 7, with 13 bases in between. The DNA of the CDR3 is TGTGCCAGCAGCTTAGTTGAGCTTACTATTGAAGCTTTCTTT. Encoded protein: CASSLVELTIEAFF.

The chain recombines TRBV2 with TRBJ1-2; no definite D call. CDR1 and CDR2 (germline): SNHLY, FYNNEI. The CDR3 is 13 residues long. V gave up 4 bases and J gave up 1 base, with 7 bases separating them. This chain's CDR3 is CASSGSSNYGYTF. The DNA for the CDR3 is TGTGCCAGCAGTGGGAGCAGTAACTATGGCTACACCTTC.

This rearrangement joins TRBV6-6 to TRBJ1-4; D gene ambiguous. This CDR3 has 16 residues. From germline, CDR1 is MNHNY and CDR2 SVGAGI (reference sequence). V was clipped by 11 bases and J by 8 bases, with 27 bases between them. The CDR3 DNA follows: TGTGCCTTTAATCGATCCCTCATAGGGTATGGGGAAAAACTGTTTTTT. Amino acid sequence: CAFNRSLIGYGEKLFF.

The chain has TRBV4-1 and TRBJ2-3; tentatively, D is TRBD1 or TRBD2 (5 bases each). The germline V gene has CDR1 MGHRA and CDR2 YSYEKL. The CDR3 consists of 16 residues. V was trimmed by 5 bases and J by 2 bases, leaving 17 bases between them. The CDR3, as DNA: TGCGCCAGCAGCTCCGGGACCCTCCAGGACACAGATACGCAGTATTTT. It is translated as CASSSGTLQDTDTQYF.